The 13 T cell receptor beta chains below come from one sample, sequenced in a study of blood T cell repertoires in COVID-19. Here immunoSEQ multiplex PCR was the method, and the copy in TCRdb shows in-frame clones only, minus some. The data hold about 240,000 clones, with 65% to 90% observed a single time. Input material: peripheral blood. The receptors here all came from a man in his forties or fifties with COVID-19, enrolled during active disease.

The chain employs TRBV19 and TRBJ1-5, with 10 bases aligning to TRBD1. The germline CDR1 and CDR2 sequences are LNHDA and SQIVND (reference sequence). V trimming: 6 bases; J trimming: 6 bases; junction bases outside the gene matches: 11. This CDR3 has 16 amino acids. The CDR3 bases are TGTGCCAGTAGCAGAAGCGGGACAGGGGTTCCTCAGCCCCAGCATTTT. Translation: CASSRSGTGVPQPQHF.

This chain uses TRBV7-3 with TRBJ2-3; TRBD2 aligns across 8 bases. The J segment lost 6 bases and the V segment lost 5 bases, leaving 13 bases of the junction unmatched. CDR1 SGHTA and CDR2 FQGTGA come from the germline V gene. The CDR3 contains 16 residues. CDR3 loop: CASSLYGAGGSDTQYF. The DNA for the CDR3 is TGTGCCAGCAGCCTGTACGGGGCGGGGGGCAGTGATACGCAGTATTTT.

This chain uses TRBV10-3 with TRBJ2-5; the D is unclear. Germline assignment: CDR1 ENHRY and CDR2 SYGVKD. The CDR3 sequence is 12 residues long. Between the trimmed V and J ends, which lost 3 bases and 5 bases, there was a span of 7 bases. Here the CDR3 reads CAISDPAETQYF. CDR3 sequence (DNA): TGTGCCATCAGTGACCCAGCGGAGACCCAGTACTTC.

This chain connects TRBV5-4 to TRBJ2-2; 10 nucleotides match TRBD1. Germline V CDR1 and CDR2: SGHNT, YYREEE (reference sequence). CDR3 length: 15 residues. After removal of 2 bases from V and 7 bases from J, the junction contained 5 bases not matched to a gene. The CDR3 coding sequence is TGTGCCAGCAGCTTTGGGACAGGGGTGATCGGGGAGCTGTTTTTT. This sequence encodes CASSFGTGVIGELFF.

The chain has TRBV6-5 and TRBJ1-5, with D perhaps TRBD1 (6 bases). The germline V gene has CDR1 MNHEY and CDR2 SVGAGI. Trimming took off 5 bases at V and 6 bases at J, with 11 bases between the two ends. The CDR3 totals 13 residues. Here the CDR3 DNA reads TGTGCCAGCAGTAGTGGGGGCCCTCAGCCCCAGCATTTT. Translating gives CASSSGGPQPQHF.

V usage is TRBV2 and J usage is TRBJ2-2, with TRBD1 identical over 9 bases. There are 15 residues in the CDR3. After removal of 4 bases from V and 4 bases from J, the junction contained 4 bases not matched to a gene. The germline V gene has CDR1 SNHLY and CDR2 FYNNEI. In DNA, the CDR3 is TGTGCCAGCAGTGCCGTGGACAGGGGCACCGGGGAGCTGTTTTTT. This translates into CASSAVDRGTGELFF.

J is TRBJ2-1 and V is TRBV19; 13 bases fit TRBD2. Trimming at V came to 2 bases and at J to 4 bases, leaving 2 bases not matched to a gene. Germline V gives CDR1 LNHDA, CDR2 SQIVND (reference sequence). The CDR3 has 16 residues. In nucleotides, the CDR3 is TGTGCCAGTAGTATAAGGACTAGCGGGGGTTACAATGAGCAGTTCTTC. Its translation is CASSIRTSGGYNEQFF.

V usage is TRBV6-5 and J usage is TRBJ2-1, with a possible D match to TRBD2 (5 bases). The CDR3 is made up of 15 amino acids. The V gene's germline CDR1 is MNHEY and CDR2 SVGAGI. The V and J ends lost 6 bases and 0 bases respectively, with 12 bases between them. In DNA, the CDR3 is TGTGCCAGCAGACCCACTAGGAGCTCCTACAATGAGCAGTTCTTC. The encoded protein is CASRPTRSSYNEQFF.

The chain combines TRBV10-3 with TRBJ1-1; 7 bases align to TRBD1. V shed 4 bases and J 3 bases; nucleotides not matched to a gene: 2. This CDR3 is built from 13 residues. From germline, CDR1 is ENHRY and CDR2 SYGVKD. This CDR3 reads CAISVGTDTEAFF. For the CDR3, the DNA is TGTGCCATCAGTGTTGGGACAGACACTGAAGCTTTCTTT.

V gene TRBV19 combines with J gene TRBJ2-1; a weak D match, TRBD2 (6 bases). V dropped 4 bases and J dropped 0 bases, with 16 bases sitting between them. Per the germline V gene, CDR1 is LNHDA and CDR2 is SQIVND (reference sequence). This CDR3 is built from 17 residues. The CDR3 protein is CASSNALLGGSYNEQFF. CDR3 coding DNA: TGTGCCAGTAGTAACGCCCTTCTGGGAGGCTCCTACAATGAGCAGTTCTTC.

This clone was recorded only once. This rearrangement joins TRBV15 to TRBJ2-1; D possibly corresponds to TRBD2 (5 bases). Germline CDR1 reads LNHNV; CDR2 reads YYDKDF (reference sequence). The CDR3 sequence is 15 residues long. Between the trimmed V and J ends, which lost 0 bases and 6 bases, there was a span of 12 bases. The CDR3 DNA is TGTGCCACCAGCAGAGAAAGGGTGAGCGGCAATGAGCAGTTCTTC. Its translation: CATSRERVSGNEQFF.

This chain uses TRBV27 with TRBJ2-7; D possibly corresponds to TRBD1 (6 bases). The CDR3 loop spans 16 amino acids. Germline V gene sequence: CDR1 MNHEY, CDR2 SMNVEV (reference sequence). Deletions cut 5 bases from V and 0 bases from J, with 17 bases between. The CDR3 here is CASSTSLRGNSYEQYF. CDR3 coding DNA: TGTGCCAGCAGTACCTCGTTGAGGGGGAACTCCTACGAGCAGTACTTC.

The chain is built from TRBV12-1 and TRBJ1-1; TRBD1, the table's D call, lacks a check against the DNA. TRBV12-1 is recorded as a pseudogene. This CDR3 has 19 residues. This chain's CDR3 is CASSPTGSYRDRQVWGAFF. CDR3 DNA: TGTGCCAGCAGCCCCACAGGGTCTTACCGGGACAGGCAGGTCTGGGGGGCTTTCTTT.